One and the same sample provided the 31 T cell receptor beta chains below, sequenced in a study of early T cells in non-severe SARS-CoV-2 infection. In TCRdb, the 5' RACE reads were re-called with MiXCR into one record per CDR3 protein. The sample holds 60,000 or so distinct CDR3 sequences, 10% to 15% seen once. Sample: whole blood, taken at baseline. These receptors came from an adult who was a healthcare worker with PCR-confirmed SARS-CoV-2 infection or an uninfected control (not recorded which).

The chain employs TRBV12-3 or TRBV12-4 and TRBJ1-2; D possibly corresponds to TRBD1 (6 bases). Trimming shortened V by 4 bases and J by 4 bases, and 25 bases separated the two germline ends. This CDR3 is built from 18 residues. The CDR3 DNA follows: TGTGCCAGCAGTTACAGTACAGTCGGCAGGGGCGTTTCCTATGGCTACACCTTC. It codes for CASSYSTVGRGVSYGYTF.

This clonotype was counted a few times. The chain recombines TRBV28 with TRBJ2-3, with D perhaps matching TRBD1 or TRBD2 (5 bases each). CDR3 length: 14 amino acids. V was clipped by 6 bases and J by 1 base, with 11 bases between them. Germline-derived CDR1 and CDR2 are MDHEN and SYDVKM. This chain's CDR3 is CASRRDVGTDTQYF. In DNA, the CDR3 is TGTGCCAGCAGAAGGGACGTAGGCACAGATACGCAGTATTTT.

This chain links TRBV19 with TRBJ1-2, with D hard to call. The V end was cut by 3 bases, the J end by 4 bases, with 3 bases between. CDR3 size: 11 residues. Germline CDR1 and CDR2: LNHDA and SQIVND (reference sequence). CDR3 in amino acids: CASSMGYGYTF. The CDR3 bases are TGTGCCAGTAGTATGGGCTATGGCTACACCTTC.

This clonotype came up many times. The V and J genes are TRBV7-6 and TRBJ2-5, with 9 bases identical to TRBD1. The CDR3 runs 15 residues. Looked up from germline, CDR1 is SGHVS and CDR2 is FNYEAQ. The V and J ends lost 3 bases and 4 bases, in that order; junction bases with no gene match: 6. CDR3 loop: CASSLGQGYLETQYF. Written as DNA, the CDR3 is TGTGCCAGCAGCTTGGGACAGGGATATCTAGAGACCCAGTACTTC.

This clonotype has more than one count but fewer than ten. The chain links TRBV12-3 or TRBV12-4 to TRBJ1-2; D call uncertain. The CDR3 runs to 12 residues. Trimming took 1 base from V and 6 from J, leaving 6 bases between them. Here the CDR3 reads CASSLGGNGYTF. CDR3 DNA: TGTGCCAGCAGTTTAGGAGGGAATGGCTACACCTTC.

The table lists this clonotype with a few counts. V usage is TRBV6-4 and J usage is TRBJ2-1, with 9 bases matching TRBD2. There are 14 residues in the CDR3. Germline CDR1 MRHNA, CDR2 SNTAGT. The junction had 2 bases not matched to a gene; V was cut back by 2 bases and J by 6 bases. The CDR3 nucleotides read TGTGCCAGCAGTGACGGGACTAGCAGCAATGAGCAGTTCTTC. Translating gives CASSDGTSSNEQFF.

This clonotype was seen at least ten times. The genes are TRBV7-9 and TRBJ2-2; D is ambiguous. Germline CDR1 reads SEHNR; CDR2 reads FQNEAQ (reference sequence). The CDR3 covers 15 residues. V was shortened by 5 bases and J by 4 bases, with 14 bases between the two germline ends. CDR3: CASSPTRSTTGELFF. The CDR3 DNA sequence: TGTGCCAGCAGCCCTACACGTAGCACCACCGGGGAGCTGTTTTTT.

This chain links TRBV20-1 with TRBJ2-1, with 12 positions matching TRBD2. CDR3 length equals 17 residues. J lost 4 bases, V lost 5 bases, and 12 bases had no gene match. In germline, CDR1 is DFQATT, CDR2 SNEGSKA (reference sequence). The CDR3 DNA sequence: TGCAGTGCTCCGGAGACCGGGACTAGCGGGTTATACAATGAGCAGTTCTTC. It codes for CSAPETGTSGLYNEQFF.

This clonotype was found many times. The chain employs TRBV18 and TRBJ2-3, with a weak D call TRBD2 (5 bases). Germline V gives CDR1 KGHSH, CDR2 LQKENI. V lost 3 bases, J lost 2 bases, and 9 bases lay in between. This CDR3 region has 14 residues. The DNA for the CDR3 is TGTGCCAGCTCACCGCGGCGGGTCACAGATACGCAGTATTTT. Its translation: CASSPRRVTDTQYF.

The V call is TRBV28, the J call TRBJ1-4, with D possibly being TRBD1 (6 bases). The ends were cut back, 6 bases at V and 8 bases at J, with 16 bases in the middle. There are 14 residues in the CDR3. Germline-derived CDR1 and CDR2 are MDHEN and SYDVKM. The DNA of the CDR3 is TGTGCCAGCAGCCTAGGGACAAGGGCGGAAAAACTGTTTTTT. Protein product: CASSLGTRAEKLFF.

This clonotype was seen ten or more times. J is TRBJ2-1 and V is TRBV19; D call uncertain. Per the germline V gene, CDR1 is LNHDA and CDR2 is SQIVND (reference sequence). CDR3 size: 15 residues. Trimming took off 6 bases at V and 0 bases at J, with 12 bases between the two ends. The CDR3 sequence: CASRITSSSYNEQFF. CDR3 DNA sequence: TGTGCCAGTAGAATAACGTCAAGCTCCTACAATGAGCAGTTCTTC. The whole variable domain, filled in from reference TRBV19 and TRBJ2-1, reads DGGITQSPKYLFRKEGQNVTLSCEQNLNHDAMYWYRQDPGQGLRLIYYSQIVNDFQKGDIAEGYSVSREKKESFPLTVTSAQKNPTAFYLCASRITSSSYNEQFFGPGTRLTVL.

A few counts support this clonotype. The CDR3 reads CASEGFTDTQYF. CDR3 bases: TGTGCCAGCGAAGGCTTCACAGATACGCAGTATTTT. The gene calls are TRBV19 and TRBJ2-3; D is ambiguous. The CDR3 extends over 12 amino acids. The germline CDR1 and CDR2 sequences are LNHDA and SQIVND (reference sequence). V lost 9 bases to trimming and J lost 2 bases, with 9 bases between them. The full variable domain, with the rest looked up from reference TRBV19 and TRBJ2-3, is DGGITQSPKYLFRKEGQNVTLSCEQNLNHDAMYWYRQDPGQGLRLIYYSQIVNDFQKGDIAEGYSVSREKKESFPLTVTSAQKNPTAFYLCASEGFTDTQYFGPGTRLTVL.

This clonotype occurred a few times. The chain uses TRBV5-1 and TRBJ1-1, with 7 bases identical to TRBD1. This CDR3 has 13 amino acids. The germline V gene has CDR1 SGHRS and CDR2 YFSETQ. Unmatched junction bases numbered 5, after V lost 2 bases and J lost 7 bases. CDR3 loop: CASSFETGSEAFF. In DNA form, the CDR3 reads TGCGCCAGCAGCTTTGAGACAGGGAGTGAAGCTTTCTTT.

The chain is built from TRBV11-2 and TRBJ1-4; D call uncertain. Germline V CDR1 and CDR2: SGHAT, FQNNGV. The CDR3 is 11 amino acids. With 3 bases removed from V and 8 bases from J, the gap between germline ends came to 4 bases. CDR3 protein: CASSFGEKLFF. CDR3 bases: TGTGCCAGCAGCTTCGGGGAAAAACTGTTTTTT. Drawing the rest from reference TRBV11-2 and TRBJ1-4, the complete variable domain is EAGVAQSPRYKIIEKRQSVAFWCNPISGHATLYWYQQILGQGPKLLIQFQNNGVVDDSQLPKDRFSAERLKGVDSTLKIQPAKLEDSAVYLCASSFGEKLFFGSGTQLSVL.

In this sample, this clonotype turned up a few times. The CDR3 region is CASSSPGTRYNEQFF. The DNA of the CDR3 is TGTGCCAGCAGTAGTCCTGGGACTCGCTACAATGAGCAGTTCTTC. The chain has TRBV12-3 or TRBV12-4 and TRBJ2-1, with D possibly TRBD2 on 6 matching bases. This CDR3 is built from 15 residues. Trimming removed 5 bases at V and 3 bases at J, with 14 bases between.

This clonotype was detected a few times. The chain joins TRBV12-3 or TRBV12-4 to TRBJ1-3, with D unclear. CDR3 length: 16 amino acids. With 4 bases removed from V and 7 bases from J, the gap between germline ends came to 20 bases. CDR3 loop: CASSSRARTGQNTIYF. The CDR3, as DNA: TGTGCCAGCAGTTCCCGGGCGAGGACCGGCCAGAACACCATATATTTT.

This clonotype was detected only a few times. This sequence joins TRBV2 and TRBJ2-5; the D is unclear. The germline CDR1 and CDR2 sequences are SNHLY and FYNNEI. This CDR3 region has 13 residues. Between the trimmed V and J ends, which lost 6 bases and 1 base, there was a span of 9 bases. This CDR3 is CASSQDLQETQYF. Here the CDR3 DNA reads TGTGCCAGCAGCCAGGACCTCCAAGAGACCCAGTACTTC.

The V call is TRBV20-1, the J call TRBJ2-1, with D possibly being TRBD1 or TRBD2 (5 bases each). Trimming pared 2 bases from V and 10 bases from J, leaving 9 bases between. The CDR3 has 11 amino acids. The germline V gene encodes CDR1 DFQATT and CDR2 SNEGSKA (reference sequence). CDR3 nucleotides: TGCAGTGCTAGACGTGGGGACGAGCAGTTCTTC. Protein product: CSARRGDEQFF.

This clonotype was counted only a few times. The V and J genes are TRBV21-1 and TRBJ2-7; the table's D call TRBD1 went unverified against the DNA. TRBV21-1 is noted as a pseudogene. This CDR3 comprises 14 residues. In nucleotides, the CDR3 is TGTGCCAGCAGCGCCCGGACAGGGAGGTGCGAGCAGTACTTC. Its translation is CASSARTGRCEQYF.

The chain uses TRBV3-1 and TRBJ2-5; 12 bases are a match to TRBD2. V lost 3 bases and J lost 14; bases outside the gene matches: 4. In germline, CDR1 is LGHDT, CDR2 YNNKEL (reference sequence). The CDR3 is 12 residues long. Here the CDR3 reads CASSQTSGSPYF. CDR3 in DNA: TGTGCCAGCAGCCAGACTAGCGGGAGTCCTTACTTC.

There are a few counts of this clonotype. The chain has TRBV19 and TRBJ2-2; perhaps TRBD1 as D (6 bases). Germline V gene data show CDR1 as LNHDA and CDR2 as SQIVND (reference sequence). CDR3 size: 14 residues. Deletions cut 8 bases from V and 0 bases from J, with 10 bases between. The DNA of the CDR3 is TGTGCCAGTTATGGACAGTCGAACACCGGGGAGCTGTTTTTT. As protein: CASYGQSNTGELFF.

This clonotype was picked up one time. The CDR3, as DNA: TGCGCCAGCAGTGAGATGGACAAGCGGCCCAATGAGCAGTTCTTC. It is translated as CASSEMDKRPNEQFF. V and J are TRBV10-2 and TRBJ2-1, with D perhaps given as TRBD1 or TRBD2 (5 bases each). The germline V gene encodes CDR1 WSHSY and CDR2 SAAADI. This CDR3 has 15 amino acids. Trimming stripped 2 bases from V and 6 bases from J, with 14 bases between.

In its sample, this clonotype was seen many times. The CDR3 loop reads CASSQEGILAGVSETQYF. DNA of the CDR3: TGTGCCAGCAGCCAAGAGGGGATACTAGCGGGAGTATCAGAGACCCAGTACTTC. The J gene is TRBJ2-5, the V gene TRBV3-1, with TRBD2 matching over 11 bases. Germline V gives CDR1 LGHDT, CDR2 YNNKEL (reference sequence). V shed 0 bases and J 4 bases; nucleotides not matched to a gene: 10. CDR3 length: 18 amino acids.

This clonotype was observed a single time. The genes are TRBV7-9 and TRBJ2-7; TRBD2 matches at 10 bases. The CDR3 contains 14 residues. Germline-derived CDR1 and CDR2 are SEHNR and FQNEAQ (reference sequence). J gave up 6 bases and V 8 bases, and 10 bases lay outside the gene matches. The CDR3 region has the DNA TGTGCCAGCGTGATAAGCGGGGGGGCCTCCGAGCAGTACTTC. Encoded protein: CASVISGGASEQYF.

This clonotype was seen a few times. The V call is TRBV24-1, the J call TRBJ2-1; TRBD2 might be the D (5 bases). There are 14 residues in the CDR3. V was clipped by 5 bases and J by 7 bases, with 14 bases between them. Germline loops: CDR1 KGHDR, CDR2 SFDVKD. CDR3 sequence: CATSGWPRGNEQFF. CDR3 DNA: TGTGCCACCAGTGGATGGCCAAGAGGGAATGAGCAGTTCTTC.

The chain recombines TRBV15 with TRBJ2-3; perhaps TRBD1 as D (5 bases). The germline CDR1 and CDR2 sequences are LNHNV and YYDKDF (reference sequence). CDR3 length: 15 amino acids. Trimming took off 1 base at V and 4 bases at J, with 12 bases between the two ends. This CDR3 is CATSRGRVEADTQYF. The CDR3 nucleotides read TGTGCCACCAGCAGAGGCAGGGTCGAGGCAGATACGCAGTATTTT.

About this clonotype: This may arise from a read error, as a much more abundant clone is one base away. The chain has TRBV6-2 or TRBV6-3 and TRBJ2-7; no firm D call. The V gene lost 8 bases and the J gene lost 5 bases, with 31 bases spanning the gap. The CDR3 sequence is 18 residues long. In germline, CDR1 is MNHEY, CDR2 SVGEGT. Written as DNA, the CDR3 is TGTGCCAGCCAAGGCAGTTGGCTCCTACGAAAGATATCCCACGAGCAGTACTTC. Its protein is CASQGSWLLRKISHEQYF.

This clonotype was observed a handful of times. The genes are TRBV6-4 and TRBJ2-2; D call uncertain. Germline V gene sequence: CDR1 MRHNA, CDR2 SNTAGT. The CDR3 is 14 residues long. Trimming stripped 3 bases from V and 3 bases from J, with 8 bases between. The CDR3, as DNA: TGTGCCAGCAGTGAGCGAGTCGACACCGGGGAGCTGTTTTTT. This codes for CASSERVDTGELFF.

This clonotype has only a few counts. The CDR3 region is CATSSGREPGELFF. CDR3 nucleotide sequence: TGTGCCACCAGCAGCGGCAGGGAGCCCGGGGAGCTGTTTTTT. The rearrangement uses TRBV15 and TRBJ2-2; the D call may be TRBD1 or TRBD2 (5 bases each). V was cut by 3 bases and J by 6 bases, with 11 bases left in between. From germline, CDR1 is LNHNV and CDR2 YYDKDF (reference sequence). CDR3 length equals 14 residues.

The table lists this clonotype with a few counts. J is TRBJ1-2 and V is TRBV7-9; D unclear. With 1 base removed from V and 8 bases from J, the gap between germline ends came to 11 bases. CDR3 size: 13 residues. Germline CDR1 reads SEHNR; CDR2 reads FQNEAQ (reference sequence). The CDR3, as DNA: TGTGCCAGCAGCTTAGGAGACGCGTGGGGCTACACCTTC. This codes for CASSLGDAWGYTF.

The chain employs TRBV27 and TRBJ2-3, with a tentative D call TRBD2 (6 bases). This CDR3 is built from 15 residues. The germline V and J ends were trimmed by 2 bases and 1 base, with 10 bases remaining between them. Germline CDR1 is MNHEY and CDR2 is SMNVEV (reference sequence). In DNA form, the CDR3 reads TGTGCCAGCAGTTTAATGGGCGGGGGCACAGATACGCAGTATTTT. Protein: CASSLMGGGTDTQYF.